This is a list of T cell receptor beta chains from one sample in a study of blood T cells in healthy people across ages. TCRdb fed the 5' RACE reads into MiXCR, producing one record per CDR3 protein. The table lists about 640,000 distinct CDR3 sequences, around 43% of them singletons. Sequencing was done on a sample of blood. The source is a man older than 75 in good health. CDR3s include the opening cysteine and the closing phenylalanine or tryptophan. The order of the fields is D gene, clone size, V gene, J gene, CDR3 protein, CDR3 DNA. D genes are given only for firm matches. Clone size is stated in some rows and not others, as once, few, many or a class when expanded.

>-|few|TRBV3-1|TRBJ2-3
CASSLTRGRQYF
TGTGCCAGCAGCCTGACCAGGGGAAGGCAGTATTTT
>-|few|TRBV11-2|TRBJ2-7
CASSVDALYEQYF
TGTGCCAGCAGCGTAGATGCCCTCTACGAGCAGTACTTC
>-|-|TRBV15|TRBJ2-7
CATSPGVSVSYEQYF
TGTGCCACCAGCCCTGGGGTTAGTGTTTCCTACGAGCAGTACTTC
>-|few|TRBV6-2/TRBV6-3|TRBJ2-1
CASTNFAGTTIYNEQFF
TGTGCCAGCACCAACTTTGCCGGGACGACAATCTACAATGAGCAGTTCTTC
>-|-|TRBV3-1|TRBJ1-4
CASSLPPGKLFF
TGTGCCAGCAGCCTCCCCCCAGGTAAACTGTTTTTT
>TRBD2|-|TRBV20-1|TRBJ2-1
CSARDSGGRNEQFF
TGCAGTGCTAGAGATTCGGGAGGGCGGAATGAGCAGTTCTTC
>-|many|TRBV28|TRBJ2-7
CASRAQSPYEQYF
TGTGCCAGCAGGGCACAGTCCCCCTACGAGCAGTACTTC
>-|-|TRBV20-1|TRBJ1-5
CSARESGWNNQPQHF
TGCAGTGCTAGAGAGAGCGGATGGAACAATCAGCCCCAGCATTTT
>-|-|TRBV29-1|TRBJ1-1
CSVAGGAANTEAFF
TGCAGCGTTGCGGGGGGCGCGGCGAACACTGAAGCTTTCTTT
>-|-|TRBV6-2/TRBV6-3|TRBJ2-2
CASLPGQGGGMTGELFF
TGTGCCAGCCTCCCCGGACAGGGAGGGGGAATGACCGGGGAGCTGTTTTTT
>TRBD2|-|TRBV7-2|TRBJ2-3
CASSALLAGVTDTQYF
TGTGCCAGCAGCGCACTACTAGCGGGAGTTACAGATACGCAGTATTTT
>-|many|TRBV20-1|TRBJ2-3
CSADSRSTDTQYF
TGCAGTGCTGACTCGAGGAGCACAGATACGCAGTATTTT
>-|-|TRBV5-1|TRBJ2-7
CASSFATGPINEQYF
TGCGCCAGCAGCTTTGCGACAGGCCCCATCAATGAGCAGTACTTC
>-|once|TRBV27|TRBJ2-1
CASSSDGVSYNERFF
TGTGCCAGCAGTTCGGACGGTGTCTCCTACAATGAGCGGTTCTTC
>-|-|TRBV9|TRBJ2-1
CASSGTGSYNEQFF
TGTGCCAGCAGCGGAACAGGTTCCTACAATGAGCAGTTCTTC
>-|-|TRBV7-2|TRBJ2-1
CASTRGLYNEQFF
TGTGCCAGCACCCGGGGCCTATACAATGAGCAGTTCTTC
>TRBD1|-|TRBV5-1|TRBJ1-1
CASRERPGQGAEAFF
TGCGCCAGCAGAGAGAGACCGGGACAGGGGGCGGAAGCTTTCTTT
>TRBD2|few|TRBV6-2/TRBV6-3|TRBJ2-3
CASSYEGAGGRDTQYF
TGTGCCAGCAGTTACGAAGGAGCGGGGGGTCGGGATACGCAGTATTTT
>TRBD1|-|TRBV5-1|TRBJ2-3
CASSPLDRDQYTQYF
TGCGCCAGCAGCCCCCTAGACAGGGATCAATATACGCAGTATTTT
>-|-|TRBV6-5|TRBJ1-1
CASSYSKASGTEAFF
TGTGCCAGCAGTTACTCGAAGGCGTCGGGCACTGAAGCTTTCTTT
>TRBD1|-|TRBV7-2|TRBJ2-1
CASSYTGGSYNEQFF
TGTGCCAGCAGCTACACAGGGGGTTCCTACAATGAGCAGTTCTTC
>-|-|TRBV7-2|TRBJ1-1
CASSLQAQAQNTEAFF
TGTGCCAGCAGCTTACAGGCCCAAGCTCAGAACACTGAAGCTTTCTTT
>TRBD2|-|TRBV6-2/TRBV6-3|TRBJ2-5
CASSYGASGQETRYF
TGTGCCAGCAGCTACGGCGCTAGCGGTCAAGAGACCCGGTACTTC
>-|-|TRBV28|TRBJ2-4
CATLNRRGAKNIQYF
TGTGCCACCCTTAACAGACGGGGGGCCAAAAACATTCAGTACTTC
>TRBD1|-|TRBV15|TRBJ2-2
CATSRDGQGRTGELFF
TGTGCCACCAGCAGAGATGGACAGGGCCGGACCGGGGAGCTGTTTTTT
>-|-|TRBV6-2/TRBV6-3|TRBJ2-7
CASSLQGSYSYEQYF
TGTGCCAGCAGTTTACAGGGTTCTTACTCCTACGAGCAGTACTTC
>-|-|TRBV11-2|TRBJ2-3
CASSLGTGLRGGDTQYF
TGTGCCAGCAGCTTAGGGACGGGGCTGAGAGGGGGAGATACGCAGTATTTT
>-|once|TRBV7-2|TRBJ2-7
CASSFWGGVSTYEQYF
TGTGCCAGCAGCTTTTGGGGGGGCGTATCGACCTACGAGCAGTACTTC
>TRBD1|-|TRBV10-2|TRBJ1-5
CASSDRQGAGQPQHF
TGCGCCAGCAGTGATAGGCAGGGGGCGGGTCAGCCCCAGCATTTT
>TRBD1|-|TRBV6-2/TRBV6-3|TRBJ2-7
CASSPSRTGEGEQYF
TGTGCCAGCAGTCCCTCTAGGACAGGTGAGGGAGAGCAGTACTTC
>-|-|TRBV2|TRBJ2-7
CASSRTDTSYEQYF
TGTGCCAGCTCCCGGACTGACACCTCCTACGAGCAGTACTTC